The source of this T cell receptor (beta chain) is a study of blood T cell repertoires in COVID-19. V was shortened by 3 bases and J by 11 bases, with 19 bases between the two germline ends. The CDR3 contains 15 residues. Germline V gives CDR1 KGHSH, CDR2 LQKENI. This clone was counted between two and nine times. The table came from immunoSEQ multiplex PCR; TCRdb's copy has only in-frame clones and leaves some out. The repertoire holds roughly 64,000 clones, with roughly two thirds as singletons. V and J are TRBV18 and TRBJ1-4; no definite D call. The sample was PBMCs or T cells enriched from blood (not recorded which). This TCR came from a woman in her sixties or seventies who had been exposed to COVID-19. The CDR3 protein is CASSPREKDGGKLFF. The DNA of the CDR3 is TGTGCCAGCTCACCCCGAGAGAAGGACGGAGGGAAACTGTTTTTT.